The rows below give T cell receptor beta chains drawn from one sample of a study of a mutant IDH1 vaccine in newly diagnosed glioma. These TCRs' antigens remain unknown. TCRdb keeps only in-frame clones here, not all; method: immunoSEQ multiplex PCR. The table lists some 38,000 clones, about 80% of them singletons. This specimen was PBMCs, taken from a glioma patient whose treatment included an IDH1 peptide vaccine. The receptors here all came from a man aged 40-49 years with glioma. Each CDR3 is given with its conserved first and last residue. Each record gives: CDR3 protein, CDR3 DNA, J gene, D gene, V gene, clone size. The D gene is left open where the match is weak. Clone size is not always given. Where it is, it says once, few, many or a class for expanded clones.

cdr3_aa: CASSLGLLGYGYTF; cdr3_nt: TGTGCCAGCAGCCTCGGACTGTTGGGCTATGGCTACACCTTC; j_call: TRBJ1-2; d_call: -; v_call: TRBV7-9; clone_size: -
cdr3_aa: CASSDPGGGYGYTF; cdr3_nt: TGTGCCAGCAGTGACCCGGGGGGAGGCTATGGCTACACCTTC; j_call: TRBJ1-2; d_call: -; v_call: TRBV2; clone_size: -
cdr3_aa: CASRADRPWSPLHF; cdr3_nt: TGCGCCAGCAGGGCCGACAGGCCCTGGTCACCCCTCCACTTT; j_call: TRBJ1-6; d_call: -; v_call: TRBV10-1; clone_size: few
cdr3_aa: CASSQEQGEQYF; cdr3_nt: TGCGCCAGCAGCCAAGAACAAGGCGAGCAGTACTTC; j_call: TRBJ2-7; d_call: -; v_call: TRBV5-1; clone_size: once
cdr3_aa: CASSLGTAAGSSYNSPLHF; cdr3_nt: TGTGCCAGCAGCTTGGGTACGGCCGCGGGAAGCTCCTATAATTCACCCCTCCACTTT; j_call: TRBJ1-6; d_call: -; v_call: TRBV5-8; clone_size: -
cdr3_aa: CASSFQQGSGELFF; cdr3_nt: TGCGCCAGCAGCTTCCAACAGGGGAGCGGGGAGCTGTTTTTT; j_call: TRBJ2-2; d_call: TRBD1; v_call: TRBV5-1; clone_size: -
cdr3_aa: CASGLEPNGNSPLHF; cdr3_nt: TGTGCTAGTGGTTTGGAACCTAACGGGAATTCACCCCTCCACTTT; j_call: TRBJ1-6; d_call: -; v_call: TRBV12-5; clone_size: -
cdr3_aa: CASSAQGGTEAFF; cdr3_nt: TGTGCCAGCAGCGCGCAGGGCGGCACTGAAGCTTTCTTT; j_call: TRBJ1-1; d_call: -; v_call: TRBV11-2; clone_size: -
cdr3_aa: CASSEFTSGATETQYF; cdr3_nt: TGTGCCAGCAGTGAATTTACTAGCGGGGCCACAGAGACCCAGTACTTC; j_call: TRBJ2-5; d_call: TRBD2; v_call: TRBV2; clone_size: once
cdr3_aa: CASSPGQGVGQPQHF; cdr3_nt: TGTGCCAGTAGCCCGGGACAGGGGGTAGGTCAGCCCCAGCATTTT; j_call: TRBJ1-5; d_call: TRBD1; v_call: TRBV19; clone_size: -
cdr3_aa: CASSLVYGTAENTEAFF; cdr3_nt: TGTGCCAGCAGCTTGGTATACGGGACGGCGGAGAACACTGAAGCTTTCTTT; j_call: TRBJ1-1; d_call: -; v_call: TRBV5-5; clone_size: -
cdr3_aa: CAWNQGAADTQYF; cdr3_nt: TGTGCCTGGAACCAGGGGGCCGCAGATACGCAGTATTTT; j_call: TRBJ2-3; d_call: TRBD1; v_call: TRBV30; clone_size: -
cdr3_aa: CATQDLTLAKNIQYF; cdr3_nt: TGTGCCACCCAAGACTTAACACTAGCCAAAAACATTCAGTACTTC; j_call: TRBJ2-4; d_call: -; v_call: TRBV27; clone_size: -
cdr3_aa: CAWSVRGTRTSPLHF; cdr3_nt: TGTGCCTGGAGTGTACGGGGGACGAGGACATCACCCCTCCACTTT; j_call: TRBJ1-6; d_call: -; v_call: TRBV30; clone_size: -
cdr3_aa: CASSSQGVSGNSPLHF; cdr3_nt: TGTGCCAGCAGTTCCCAGGGAGTGTCGGGCAATTCACCCCTCCACTTT; j_call: TRBJ1-6; d_call: -; v_call: TRBV27; clone_size: -
cdr3_aa: CSATKTTGGGYTF; cdr3_nt: TGCAGCGCCACTAAAACGACAGGGGGGGGCTACACCTTC; j_call: TRBJ1-2; d_call: TRBD1; v_call: TRBV29-1; clone_size: -